Below, 26 T cell receptor beta chains from the same sample are listed, as sequenced in a study of cytomegalovirus exposure and HLA in healthy donors. Amplification used 60 Vbeta primers and 13 Jbeta primers. Data came from immunoSEQ multiplex PCR; TCRdb stores just in-frame clones and leaves some out. The table records more than 150,000 clones, about three quarters of them present only once. Material: PBMCs. The source of these receptors is a man over 45 in good health and CMV-seropositive.

The chain recombines TRBV10-3 with TRBJ1-1, with a tentative D call TRBD1 (5 bases). V lost 8 bases and J 3 bases, leaving 13 bases between the germline ends. Germline CDR1 is ENHRY and CDR2 is SYGVKD. The length of the CDR3 is 13 residues. The CDR3 region is CAIRTRRDTEAFF. In DNA, the CDR3 is TGTGCCATCCGGACAAGAAGGGACACTGAAGCTTTCTTT.

The chain is built from TRBV27 and TRBJ2-1; 10 nucleotides align to TRBD2. CDR1 MNHEY and CDR2 SMNVEV come from the germline V gene (reference sequence). There are 18 residues in the CDR3. Unmatched junction bases numbered 13, after V lost 5 bases and J lost 3 bases. CDR3 region: CASSVLAGYLGGYNEQFF. The CDR3 DNA follows: TGTGCCAGCAGTGTACTAGCGGGGTATTTGGGTGGCTACAATGAGCAGTTCTTC.

The chain recombines TRBV10-3 with TRBJ2-3; 10 positions match TRBD1. Germline-derived CDR1 and CDR2 are ENHRY and SYGVKD. This CDR3 region has 15 residues. The junction had 9 bases not matched to a gene; V was cut back by 6 bases and J by 6 bases. The CDR3: CAISRTDRGDDTQYF. CDR3 DNA: TGTGCCATCAGCCGAACGGACAGGGGGGATGATACGCAGTATTTT.

A note on this clone: At the DNA level, this CDR3 is encoded by other sequences in the same sample as well. This chain links TRBV30 with TRBJ2-3; 9 nucleotides line up with TRBD2. The CDR3 covers 15 residues. V lost 3 bases, J lost 3 bases, and 7 bases stayed unmatched. Germline V gives CDR1 GTSNPN, CDR2 SVGIG (reference sequence). The CDR3 protein is CAWSVGGGETDTQYF. The CDR3 nucleotides read TGTGCCTGGAGCGTCGGCGGGGGGGAAACAGATACGCAGTATTTT.

This chain connects TRBV6-6 to TRBJ1-4; D remains ambiguous. Germline CDR1 and CDR2: MNHNY and SVGAGI (reference sequence). CDR3 size: 14 residues. Trimming left V 6 bases short and J 2 bases short, with 10 bases between. CDR3 DNA sequence: TGTGCCAGCAGGACTGCTGGCACTAATGAAAAACTGTTTTTT. Translation gives CASRTAGTNEKLFF.

This CDR3 is CAISPGLAGAYTDTQYF. In DNA, the CDR3 is TGTGCCATCAGCCCGGGACTAGCGGGGGCCTACACAGATACGCAGTATTTT. J is TRBJ2-3 and V is TRBV10-3; 14 nucleotides align to TRBD2. CDR1 and CDR2 from the germline V gene are ENHRY and SYGVKD. There are 17 residues in the CDR3. The J segment lost 2 bases and the V segment lost 6 bases, leaving 7 bases of the junction unmatched.

The chain links TRBV6-5 to TRBJ2-7; D gene ambiguous. Trimming pared 6 bases from V and 2 bases from J, leaving 14 bases between. The germline V gene encodes CDR1 MNHEY and CDR2 SVGAGI. CDR3 length: 14 amino acids. The CDR3 loop is CASRRPRPPYEQYF. CDR3 in DNA: TGTGCCAGCAGGAGACCGCGGCCCCCCTACGAGCAGTACTTC.

A single count supports this clone. The chain has TRBV5-1 and TRBJ2-1; no clear D gene. Germline V gene lookup returns CDR1 SGHRS and CDR2 YFSETQ. Trimming shortened V by 2 bases and J by 0 bases, and 9 bases separated the two germline ends. The CDR3 has 15 residues. CDR3 loop: CASSLDWASYNEQFF. The CDR3 region has the DNA TGCGCCAGCAGCTTAGATTGGGCCTCCTACAATGAGCAGTTCTTC.

This clone was seen once. The chain carries TRBV6-1 and TRBJ2-7; TRBD1 agrees at 10 bases. The ends lost 4 bases at V and 8 bases at J; junction bases unmatched: 8. This CDR3 contains 14 residues. CDR1 is MNHNS and CDR2 is SASEGT in the germline V gene. The CDR3 bases are TGTGCCAGCAGTGTAGGGGACAGGGGTATAAAGCAGTACTTC. Translation: CASSVGDRGIKQYF.

In this sample, this clone turned up once. The chain joins TRBV28 to TRBJ2-7, with TRBD1 matching 10 bases. Per germline, CDR1 MDHEN and CDR2 SYDVKM. The ends lost 5 bases at V and 7 bases at J; junction bases unmatched: 11. The CDR3 totals 15 residues. CDR3 DNA: TGTGCCAGCAGTGGGGGTGGGACAGGGGCCTTGGAGCAGTACTTC. Amino acids: CASSGGGTGALEQYF.

The chain recombines TRBV6-5 with TRBJ1-5, with D uncertain. CDR1 and CDR2 from the germline V gene are MNHEY and SVGAGI. The CDR3 totals 14 residues. The V end lost 4 bases, the J end lost 0 bases, and 7 bases lay between the germline ends. The CDR3 reads CASSSYRSNQPQHF. CDR3 in DNA: TGTGCCAGCAGTTCCTACCGTAGCAATCAGCCCCAGCATTTT.

The chain links TRBV4-1 to TRBJ1-3; the match to TRBD1 covers 10 bases. This CDR3 has 15 amino acids. CDR1 is MGHRA, CDR2 YSYEKL, per germline. With V trimmed by 3 bases and J by 3 bases, 2 bases remained unmatched. The CDR3 DNA is TGCGCCAGCAGCCATGGACAGGGGGGTGGAAACACCATATATTTT. Its protein is CASSHGQGGGNTIYF.

V usage is TRBV5-1 and J usage is TRBJ1-3; no firm D call. V was cut by 0 bases and J by 4 bases, with 8 bases left in between. CDR3 size: 14 residues. Germline CDR1 is SGHRS and CDR2 is YFSETQ. For the CDR3, the DNA is TGCGCCAGCAGCTTGGGGGCACAAGGAAACACCATATATTTT. Encoded protein: CASSLGAQGNTIYF.

This clone was recorded a few times. J is TRBJ2-1 and V is TRBV13; the match to TRBD2 covers 8 bases. Germline CDR1 PRHDT, CDR2 FYEKMQ (reference sequence). The CDR3 contains 17 residues. J was trimmed by 5 bases and V by 5 bases; bases with no gene match: 14. CDR3 DNA: TGTGCCAGCAGCCCACGCCCACTAGCGGCCCTTCACAATGAGCAGTTCTTC. Protein: CASSPRPLAALHNEQFF.

The chain uses TRBV7-8 and TRBJ2-7; perhaps TRBD1 as D (5 bases). V was clipped by 1 base and J by 5 bases, with 15 bases between them. Germline V lookup: CDR1 SGHVS, CDR2 FQNEAQ. The CDR3 length is 15 residues. The CDR3 DNA reads as TGTGCCAGCAGCTTAGGGTTTGGGGCATCCCACGAGCAGTACGTC. It specifies CASSLGFGASHEQYV.

This clone was seen just once. This chain connects TRBV19 to TRBJ1-2; a weak D match, TRBD1 (5 bases). Germline lookup yields CDR1 LNHDA and CDR2 SQIVND (reference sequence). V was shortened by 4 bases and J by 4 bases, with 13 bases between the two germline ends. This CDR3 contains 14 residues. CDR3 sequence reads: CASSRAGMGYGYTF. The DNA of the CDR3 is TGTGCCAGTAGTAGGGCAGGGATGGGCTATGGCTACACCTTC.

The chain is built from TRBV6-4 and TRBJ2-1, with TRBD1 identical over 10 bases. The ends lost 6 bases at V and 1 base at J; junction bases unmatched: 6. This CDR3 has 16 residues. Germline V lookup: CDR1 MRHNA, CDR2 SNTAGT. The CDR3 coding sequence is TGTGCCAGCAGCGGGACAGGGGTCTCTTCCTACAATGAGCAGTTCTTC. It encodes CASSGTGVSSYNEQFF.

The chain combines TRBV6-5 with TRBJ1-3; no definite D call. CDR3 length: 16 residues. V lost 2 bases to trimming and J lost 0 bases, with 11 bases between them. CDR1 and CDR2 from the germline V gene are MNHEY and SVGAGI. CDR3 sequence reads: CASSYSYSSSGNTIYF. CDR3 coding DNA: TGTGCCAGCAGTTACAGTTATTCGAGCTCTGGAAACACCATATATTTT.

This clone has a handful of counts. The J gene is TRBJ2-4, the V gene TRBV5-1, with D tentatively TRBD2 (5 bases). V shed 1 base and J shed 6 bases, with 11 bases lying between them. The CDR3 spans 14 residues. The V gene's germline CDR1 is SGHRS and CDR2 YFSETQ. The CDR3: CASSLTAEGNIQYF. The CDR3 region has the DNA TGCGCCAGCAGCTTGACAGCCGAGGGAAACATTCAGTACTTC.

The rearrangement uses TRBV28 and TRBJ2-7; 8 bases are a match to TRBD1. Germline CDR1 MDHEN, CDR2 SYDVKM. CDR3 length: 14 amino acids. V shed 10 bases, J shed 2 bases, and the junction held 10 bases outside the gene matches. The CDR3 reads CATTGTGPTYEQYV. For the CDR3, the DNA is TGTGCCACCACCGGGACAGGCCCTACCTACGAGCAGTACGTC.

The gene calls are TRBV9 and TRBJ2-1; possibly TRBD2 for D (6 bases). From germline, CDR1 is SGDLS and CDR2 YYNGEE. Trimming removed 4 bases at V and 0 bases at J, with 14 bases between. This CDR3 region has 16 residues. CDR3 protein: CASSFGTLSSYNEQFF. The CDR3 bases are TGTGCCAGCAGCTTCGGGACTCTTAGCTCCTACAATGAGCAGTTCTTC.

The gene calls are TRBV10-3 and TRBJ1-6; 9 bases fit TRBD1. With V trimmed by 3 bases and J by 11 bases, 5 bases remained unmatched. CDR1 is ENHRY, CDR2 SYGVKD, per germline. The CDR3 is 14 amino acids. DNA for the CDR3: TGTGCCATCAGTGACGGACAGGGGAAACCACCCCTCCACTTT. It translates to CAISDGQGKPPLHF.

This sequence joins TRBV5-6 and TRBJ1-6, with TRBD1 matching 7 bases. The CDR3 has 16 amino acids. The ends lost 4 bases at V and 10 bases at J; junction bases unmatched: 14. The germline V gene has CDR1 SGHDT and CDR2 YYEEEE. CDR3 sequence (DNA): TGTGCCAGCAGCCCTCGGGGGCGCAGGGGGGAATCACCCCTCCACTTT. Translated: CASSPRGRRGESPLHF.

The chain recombines TRBV14 with TRBJ1-6, with D possibly TRBD1 on 5 matching bases. Trimming pared 4 bases from V and 7 bases from J, leaving 17 bases between. CDR1 and CDR2 (germline): SGHDN, FVKESK. The CDR3 runs to 16 residues. The CDR3, as DNA: TGTGCCAGCAGCCTGAACGCGGACACCCACAATTCACCCCTCCACTTT. Residues: CASSLNADTHNSPLHF.

The CDR3 loop is CASSSRDYNSPLHF. DNA of the CDR3: TGTGCCAGCAGCTCCCGGGACTATAATTCACCCCTCCACTTT. V and J are TRBV5-4 and TRBJ1-6; D not resolved. The CDR3 is 14 amino acids. Germline V CDR1 and CDR2: SGHNT, YYREEE (reference sequence). V lost 3 bases and J lost 3, with 7 bases in between.

The rearrangement uses TRBV5-6 and TRBJ1-1; 8 nucleotides align to TRBD1. The germline V gene encodes CDR1 SGHDT and CDR2 YYEEEE. The junction had 9 bases not matched to a gene; V was cut back by 4 bases and J by 4 bases. This CDR3 is 15 amino acids long. CDR3 residues: CASSGDQGAGTEAFF. The CDR3 nucleotides read TGTGCCAGCAGCGGTGACCAGGGGGCGGGCACTGAAGCTTTCTTT. The full variable domain, completed using reference TRBV5-6 and TRBJ1-1, is DAGVTQSPTHLIKTRGQQVTLRCSPKSGHDTVSWYQQALGQGPQFIFQYYEEEERQRGNFPDRFSGHQFPNYSSELNVNALLLGDSALYLCASSGDQGAGTEAFFGQGTRLTVV.